This T cell receptor (beta chain) originates from a study of shared clonotypes between healthy human individuals (dated by TCRdb to 2020 to 2021). Notes on the research overall: A couple of women and a few men aged 18 to 49 years were included in the cohort. Per donor, three plates each were used for CD4 naive and CD4 memory, two for CD8 naive, and one for CD8 memory. To estimate repertoire size and how much clonotype sharing occurs between individuals, the study deeply sequenced the blood TCR repertoires of five healthy adults. Libraries were prepared and TCR repertoires were sequenced by different laboratories using diverse techniques, in order to increase sequencing depth and limit assay-specific biases. Each donor's leukapheresis produced roughly between roughly 0.85 and 10 billion PBMCs.

CD8 naive samples consisted of CD45RO-negative cells that were positively selected for CCR7, yielding a CD45RA+CCR7+ population without TemRA cells. The donors were healthy, HIV-negative adults who had no recently reported acute infections or vaccinations. All donors were Caucasian adults living in Nashville, Tennessee, USA. After blood collection by leukapheresis, PBMCs were isolated using Ficoll-Histopaque density gradient centrifugation and then cryopreserved in the vapor phase of liquid nitrogen. Analytical flow cytometry was used to check the purity and quantity of every magnetically sorted T cell population. From each sorted fraction, genomic DNA was isolated and quantified by UV absorbance on a Nanodrop 2000c. General conclusions and limits of the study: Only blood was sampled, and tissue TCR repertoires likely differ from those in blood. Even with the large sequencing depth, rarefaction of the sorted-subset datasets indicated that sequencing was incomplete. Compared with non-shared clonotypes, the clonotypes found in all four sorted-subset donors had higher generation probabilities. Pairwise subsampling led to the expectation that sequencing depth would affect the degree of clonotype sharing among donors. Because the study included only a small number of donors, the genetic and exposure-history diversity represented was limited. Naive subsets generally had larger estimated clonotype richness than memory subsets. When four donors were compared, the shared fraction of clonotypes was about 5% for naive CD4, around 3.6% for naive CD8, 2.3% for memory CD4, and 0.3% to 0.5% for memory CD8.

Using the deep immunoSEQ assay, multiplex PCR amplified TCR CDR3 regions from genomic DNA. Genomic DNA extracted from each cell subset was distributed evenly over all wells of several immunoSEQ 96-well plates, and each plate served as one replicate. For sorted subsets, each replicate PCR was loaded with roughly 0.2 ug genomic DNA, equivalent to about 30,000 T cell genomes. Purified libraries were measured with a Qubit 3.0 fluorometer, size-checked on a Bioanalyzer 2100, and measured again with the KAPA Library Quantification kit. Each immunoSEQ 96-well plate was sequenced on its own single-read 150-cycle Illumina NextSeq 550 flow cell. On the study's bioinformatics: Because the immunoSEQ output held only junctional sequences and lacked quality scores, the filtering could not match the filtering applied to full-length reads. Sequences were annotated with PyIR, a Python wrapper for IgBLAST v1.9, and V/J genes and CDR3 were assigned using IMGT germline references. Reads with weak V/J assignments (E-value above 1e-6), missing CDR3, stop codons, out-of-frame junctions, or ambiguous translated residues were removed. V3J clonotypes were defined as sequences sharing an identical inferred V gene, J gene, and CDR3 amino acid sequence. Percentage overlap between repertoires was computed as shared unique clonotypes divided by the size of the smaller repertoire. Richness of each repertoire was evaluated using RTK rarefaction, the Chao1 estimator, and Recon v2.1 estimates of unobserved clonotypes. For all TCRbeta clonotypes obtained by the gDNA method from a few donors, generation probabilities were computed with OLGA. What TCRdb holds here is the immuneACCESS table cut down to in-frame rearrangements. Part of the clones is not present; checked against another copy, under half of the missing clones reflect an unresolved V gene, and the others are unexplained. That table furnishes V, J and clone size, whereas the DNA furnished D and trimming. This sample holds 2 million to 2.5 million clones; roughly 91% were observed only once. 1.5% to 2% of the sample goes to the ten largest clones.

Sequences GTSNPN (CDR1) and SVGIG (CDR2) are obtained from the germline V gene (reference sequence). The CDR3 covers 14 residues, taking in both the cysteine and the phenylalanine. The entry retains the CDR3 DNA only, 42 bases that are in frame from base 1. Trimming costs V 0 bases and J 4 bases, and their ends lie 7 bases apart. In regard to this clone: No antigen is known for it. Within one base of it there is no much larger clone, and no base qualities were kept.

Material for sequencing was naive CD8+ T cells from PBMCs. The cell subset or site label for this specimen denotes: CD45RA+CCR7+. Recombination connected TRBV30 to TRBJ1-6; no D gene can be assigned with confidence. This sequence originates from a man aged 18-30 years in good health. Some clones in this sample may be carry-over from other donors' samples. Read as DNA, the sequence is TGTGCCTGGAGTGTAAAGGGATATAATTCACCCCTCCACTTT. This gives the protein CAWSVKGYNSPLHF.